This TCR beta chain was captured in a study of cytomegalovirus exposure and HLA in healthy donors. Overall study results and limits: TRBV6-2, TRBV6-3 and other indistinguishable V segments were excluded.

The study ran its PCR with 60 Vbeta and 13 Jbeta primers. Only in-frame clones appear in the TCRdb table, and some are missing; sequencing was by immunoSEQ multiplex PCR. The sample includes about 220,000 clones, 75% to 90% of them seen just once. About this clone: Its target is not known.

Germline CDR1 and CDR2: MNHNS and SASEGT. V shed 7 bases and J 2 bases; nucleotides not matched to a gene: 8. This CDR3 spans 15 amino acids. The receptor was isolated from a boy aged 2 to 10 in good health and CMV-seronegative. J is TRBJ2-5 and V is TRBV6-1, with TRBD2 identical over 9 bases. The sequencing sample was made of PBMCs. The CDR3 bases are TGTGCCAGCATGAGGACTAGCGTACGACAAGAGACCCAGTACTTC. Translation: CASMRTSVRQETQYF.